This T cell receptor beta chain was observed in a study of cytomegalovirus exposure and HLA in healthy donors. Note on this clone: What it recognizes is unknown.

Germline assignment: CDR1 SEHNR and CDR2 FQNEAQ (reference sequence). The CDR3 sequence is 16 residues long. V lost 2 bases and J lost 7; bases outside the gene matches: 9. Vbeta (60) and Jbeta (13) primers were used in the PCR. The protocol was immunoSEQ multiplex PCR, while the TCRdb copy is restricted to in-frame clones and leaves out a portion. Listed are tens of thousands of clones; approximately 11% falls within the top ten. Findings of the study overall: A later analysis associated 16,951 TCR beta sequences with HLA alleles at a 0.05 false discovery rate.

The TCR comes from a woman aged 45-65 years in good health and CMV-seropositive. Input material: PBMCs. V and J are TRBV7-9 and TRBJ1-5; TRBD1 agrees at 9 bases. The CDR3 here is CASSLSRTGANQPQHF. The CDR3 DNA reads TGTGCCAGCAGCTTATCAAGGACAGGGGCGAACCAGCCCCAGCATTTT.